This T cell receptor beta chain was sequenced during a study of T-cell memory formation after mild COVID-19. V dropped 5 bases and J dropped 0 bases, with 10 bases sitting between them. The CDR3 has 14 residues. Germline values: CDR1 ENHRY, CDR2 SYGVKD. TCRdb re-called the 5' RACE reads through MiXCR, storing one row per CDR3 protein. The data contain 150,000 to 200,000 distinct CDR3 sequences, about a fifth of them seen just once; the ten biggest clones take up roughly 4%. The sequenced material came from PBMCs or a T cell subset sorted from them (not recorded which). The chain has TRBV10-3 and TRBJ1-1; D is perhaps TRBD1 (5 bases). The sequence came from a man aged 18 to 29 who had mild COVID-19 (a few samples of this study predate the infection). Cell type and time point are not known. In nucleotides, the CDR3 is TGTGCCATCAGTCTAGGGACGGTGAACACTGAAGCTTTCTTT. Residues: CAISLGTVNTEAFF.